This T cell receptor (beta chain) was recorded in a study of blood T cell repertoires in COVID-19. In the study overall: Acute and convalescent COVID-19 specimens originated in the United States, Italy and Spain. T cells, B-cell-depleted T cells, or PBMCs provided the cDNA or gDNA that served as material.

The V gene lost 0 bases and the J gene lost 0 bases, with 8 bases spanning the gap. The CDR3 runs to 16 residues. Germline V gene lookup returns CDR1 MNHEY and CDR2 SVGAGI. In the original processing: Estimates of nucleated cell counts were drawn from the amplification of reference gene primers. Method: immunoSEQ multiplex PCR; TCRdb's copy keeps in-frame clones and lacks some. That table gives V, J and clone size, and the DNA gave D and trimming. The table has 210,000 or so clones, roughly 80% seen once; the top ten hold 8% to 13%. The sequencing input was peripheral blood. The receptor was derived from a woman of 80 years or more with acute or convalescent COVID-19. The chain combines TRBV6-5 with TRBJ1-4; D remains ambiguous. CDR3 sequence (DNA): TGTGCCAGCAGTTACTCTTTGAGTGCAACTAATGAAAAACTGTTTTTT. Translated: CASSYSLSATNEKLFF.